This T cell receptor (beta chain) was found in a study of blood T cell repertoires in COVID-19. The overall study: The study drew acute and convalescent COVID-19 samples from the United States, Italy and Spain.

The cohort comprised adults aged 18 to 89 years residing in approximately 25 US areas. Assignments of participants to cohorts depended upon their own reported clinical history. Recovered Cohort 3 donors showed two negative PCRs, clearance, or symptom resolution. The table came from immunoSEQ multiplex PCR; TCRdb's copy has only in-frame clones and leaves some out. The top ten clones hold around 11% of a sample with 130,000 to 150,000 clones, 80% to 90% of them seen once. CDR1 LNHDA and CDR2 SQIVND come from the germline V gene (reference sequence). The CDR3 is made up of 15 amino acids. V dropped 7 bases and J dropped 7 bases, with 17 bases sitting between them.

Sample: PBMCs or T cells enriched from blood (not recorded which). The V and J genes are TRBV19 and TRBJ1-6, with D perhaps matching TRBD1 (5 bases). This TCR derives from a man aged 60 to 75 who had recovered from COVID-19. CDR3 sequence reads: CASTPGGGRNSPLHF. Written as DNA, the CDR3 is TGTGCCAGTACCCCCGGCGGGGGGAGGAATTCACCCCTCCACTTT.